These 10 T cell receptor beta chains were all obtained from the same sample, sequenced in a study of T cells of healthy individuals listed by TCRdb under 2018. The library came from 5' RACE. TCRdb lists the instrument as Illumina MiSeq. TCRdb redid the processing of the public reads, applying fastp at Q25 and MiXCR, and retained in-frame beta chains. Here each entry gathers all rows of one CDR3 protein and keeps the most common genes and DNA. The sample table shows 60,000 to 75,000 distinct CDR3 sequences, and 16% are seen once. The top ten clones comprise around 5.1% of the sample. Receptors were obtained from a human donor in good health.

This clonotype was detected many times. The gene calls are TRBV4-1 and TRBJ1-2, with D uncertain. V lost 1 base and J lost 3, with 15 bases in between. The CDR3 contains 16 residues. Germline CDR1 MGHRA, CDR2 YSYEKL. CDR3 amino acids: CASSQVGWVGYYGYTF. The CDR3 DNA follows: TGCGCCAGCAGCCAAGTCGGATGGGTGGGATACTATGGCTACACCTTC.

The J gene is TRBJ2-2, the V gene TRBV20-1, with 10 bases identical to TRBD1. This CDR3 is 17 amino acids long. The germline gives CDR1 DFQATT, CDR2 SNEGSKA (reference sequence). With V trimmed by 0 bases and J by 1 base, 5 bases remained unmatched. The CDR3 loop is CSARDGTGAMNTGELFF. The CDR3 coding sequence is TGCAGTGCTAGAGACGGGACAGGGGCCATGAACACCGGGGAGCTGTTTTTT.

This rearrangement joins TRBV18 to TRBJ1-3; D unresolved. V was trimmed by 3 bases and J by 0 bases, leaving 12 bases between them. This CDR3 has 16 residues. Germline values: CDR1 KGHSH, CDR2 LQKENI. CDR3 bases: TGTGCCAGCTCACCGGGCGGCGCAAGCTCTGGAAACACCATATATTTT. It encodes CASSPGGASSGNTIYF.

The sample holds many counts of this clonotype. V is TRBV4-1 and J is TRBJ1-1; D is ambiguous. Germline V gene lookup returns CDR1 MGHRA and CDR2 YSYEKL. CDR3 size: 16 residues. The germline V and J ends were trimmed by 0 bases and 1 base, with 12 bases remaining between them. The CDR3 region is CASSQDIGRTNTEAFF. The CDR3 coding sequence is TGCGCCAGCAGCCAAGATATCGGCCGTACGAACACTGAAGCTTTCTTT.

This clonotype is a singleton in its sample. The V call is TRBV20-1, the J call TRBJ2-5; D remains unclear. This CDR3 comprises 13 residues. Germline loops: CDR1 DFQATT, CDR2 SNEGSKA (reference sequence). The V and J ends lost 4 bases and 2 bases respectively, with 11 bases between them. CDR3 region: CSATAQPQETQYF. The CDR3 nucleotides read TGCAGTGCTACCGCCCAGCCACAAGAGACCCAGTACTTC.

The sample holds many counts of this clonotype. The J gene is TRBJ2-1, the V gene TRBV29-1; TRBD2 agrees at 14 bases. The CDR3 length is 14 residues. CDR1 and CDR2 from the germline V gene are SQVTM and ANQGSEA. Trimming took 6 bases from V and 5 from J; bases not matched to a gene: 3. The CDR3 DNA reads as TGCAGCGTGCGACTAGCGGGAGGGCACAATGAGCAGTTCTTC. As protein: CSVRLAGGHNEQFF.

The V and J genes are TRBV21-1 and TRBJ1-6; TRBD1 reflects the table's D call only, with no check against the DNA. TRBV21-1 is a known pseudogene. This CDR3 is 16 amino acids long. CDR3 sequence: CASSKGGRGCNSPLHF. DNA for the CDR3: TGTGCCAGCAGCAAAGGAGGTCGGGGGTGTAATTCACCCCTCCACTTT.

This clonotype was recorded many times. The gene calls are TRBV4-3 and TRBJ1-4; D is perhaps TRBD1 (6 bases). V lost 0 bases and J lost 7, with 18 bases in between. The germline V gene has CDR1 LGHNA and CDR2 YSLEER. The CDR3 consists of 17 residues. Here the CDR3 DNA reads TGCGCCAGCAGCCAAGATTTCCCCATACAGGGTTCTGAAAAACTGTTTTTT. Residues: CASSQDFPIQGSEKLFF.

In its sample, this clonotype was seen a few times. This sequence joins TRBV2 and TRBJ2-2, with D tentatively TRBD2 (5 bases). The V end was cut by 1 base, the J end by 1 base, with 10 bases between. The germline CDR1 and CDR2 sequences are SNHLY and FYNNEI. The CDR3 has 16 residues. The CDR3 DNA sequence: TGTGCCAGCAGTGAAGGAGGGTCTGGGAACACCGGGGAGCTGTTTTTT. Protein: CASSEGGSGNTGELFF.

This clonotype came up many times. The chain recombines TRBV9 with TRBJ2-2; D unclear. V was pared by 3 bases and J by 7 bases, with 4 bases between. CDR1 SGDLS and CDR2 YYNGEE come from the germline V gene. This CDR3 has 11 residues. DNA of the CDR3: TGTGCCAGCAGCGGAAGCGGGGAGCTGTTTTTT. This sequence encodes CASSGSGELFF.